Listed below are T cell receptor beta chains from one sample, sequenced in a study of cytomegalovirus exposure and HLA in healthy donors. The protocol was immunoSEQ multiplex PCR, while the TCRdb copy is restricted to in-frame clones and leaves out a portion. The sample records about 110,000 clones, 65% to 80% being singletons. Sequenced sample: PBMCs. The receptors were sampled from a woman in her forties in good health and CMV-seronegative. Both conserved end residues are part of each CDR3. Clone size is stated in some rows and not others, as once, few, many or a class when expanded.

v_call	cdr3_length	clone_size	j_call	cdr3_aa
TRBV9	15	NA	TRBJ2-7	CASSGGREYDYEQYF
TRBV6-5	13	NA	TRBJ2-1	CASSYDGYNEQFF
TRBV15	17	once	TRBJ1-3	CATSRGYPAAAGNTIYF
TRBV28	16	once	TRBJ2-5	CASSSPEASDQETQYF
TRBV5-1	12	once	TRBJ2-7	CASSVGTDEQYF
TRBV19	17	NA	TRBJ1-4	CASTALRTGTRNEKLFF
TRBV10-2	15	NA	TRBJ2-5	CASSESRTAQETQYF
TRBV19	14	few	TRBJ2-1	CASMGQGSRNEQFF
TRBV11-3	17	NA	TRBJ2-1	CASSLASGGAEVSEQFF
TRBV10-2	15	few	TRBJ1-6	CASSPWDRVNSPLHF
TRBV5-5	13	few	TRBJ1-1	CASPGTGRTEAFF
TRBV7-2	14	NA	TRBJ2-3	CASSFGSSTDTQYF
TRBV4-1	17	NA	TRBJ2-3	CASSPHPDRDSTDTQYF
TRBV2	12	once	TRBJ1-2	CASSLVRYGYTF
TRBV7-2	14	NA	TRBJ1-6	CASSLGSSGSPLHF
TRBV10-3	13	NA	TRBJ1-2	CAIRDREIYGYTF
TRBV19	15	NA	TRBJ1-2	CASSIRQGDVEGYTF
TRBV30	13	NA	TRBJ2-7	CAWRGVNSYEQYF
TRBV7-2	14	NA	TRBJ2-7	CASSPGTWSYEQYF
TRBV19	16	NA	TRBJ1-3	CASHQILEGTGNTIYF
TRBV30	16	NA	TRBJ2-3	CAWELVRRTGTDTQYF
TRBV7-9	17	NA	TRBJ2-1	CASSFGPGQGSYNEQFF
TRBV29-1	12	NA	TRBJ2-2	CSVGPRAGELFF
TRBV28	13	NA	TRBJ1-1	CASSPPWRTEAFF
TRBV4-3	20	NA	TRBJ1-2	CASSQDYSRGSAGSFMGYTF
TRBV7-2	16	NA	TRBJ1-3	CASSTGHPSSGNTIYF
TRBV4-3	14	once	TRBJ2-3	CASSQEVSGDTQYF
TRBV5-6	16	NA	TRBJ1-6	CASSLAGGSRNSPLHF
TRBV6-5	13	few	TRBJ2-5	CASSYSSRETQYF
TRBV2	16	NA	TRBJ2-2	CASSDRGGIGTGELFF
TRBV7-9	16	NA	TRBJ2-2	CASSLRNRANTGELFF
TRBV18	14	NA	TRBJ1-2	CASSPPSIQGGYTF
TRBV29-1	11	NA	TRBJ2-7	CGVRGTYEQYF
TRBV7-7	14	NA	TRBJ2-3	CATASWTGSDTQYF
TRBV6-5	13	NA	TRBJ1-1	CASRPGEGTEAFF
TRBV4-3	15	NA	TRBJ2-7	CASSQDSSLSYEQYF
TRBV11-2	14	once	TRBJ2-7	CASSIVVGSREQYF
TRBV7-2	16	NA	TRBJ2-1	CASSLWGGSDGNEQFF
TRBV10-3	15	NA	TRBJ2-3	CAISRTSGSTDTQYF
TRBV19	16	NA	TRBJ1-6	CASRGQGARWDSPLHF
TRBV27	12	NA	TRBJ2-5	CASSSLLGAQYF
TRBV6-5	15	NA	TRBJ1-2	CASSYSTLTGYGYTF
TRBV7-9	16	few	TRBJ1-4	CASSTAPGQGNEKLFF
TRBV2	15	few	TRBJ1-6	CASRLRDSNNSPLHF
TRBV6-1	13	NA	TRBJ1-4	CASSAFGNEKLFF
TRBV30	18	NA	TRBJ2-6	CAWSVKAGGYSGANVLTF
TRBV6-5	15	NA	TRBJ1-2	CASSSRQSPNYGYTF
TRBV5-6	15	once	TRBJ2-3	CASSPGGRRGDTQYF
TRBV29-1	13	NA	TRBJ2-2	CSVRGDRAGELFF
TRBV18	14	NA	TRBJ2-1	CASSPGQGDNEQFF
TRBV28	13	NA	TRBJ2-7	CAAVASGTYEQYF
TRBV6-6	15	NA	TRBJ2-4	CASSYRAGARNIQYF
TRBV4-2	18	NA	TRBJ1-3	CASSQDVGKGAGGNTIYF
TRBV30	15	once	TRBJ2-7	CASTPISKKNYEQYF
TRBV6-5	14	once	TRBJ1-1	CASRIRGLNTEAFF
TRBV18	16	NA	TRBJ1-5	CASSPPGTSSNQPQHF
TRBV2	14	NA	TRBJ1-6	CASSSGQATSPLHF
TRBV10-1	13	NA	TRBJ2-5	CASSESTGESQYF
TRBV6-6	13	NA	TRBJ1-1	CASTRTGETEAFF